What follows describes a single T cell receptor beta chain. What it recognizes is unknown. RNA transcripts served as the template for amplifying TCR beta CDR3 regions. Primed by the HTBI set, a first-round RT-PCR was run on the TCR CDR3. TCRdb independently ran MiXCR on the multiplex PCR reads; one entry per CDR3 protein. The sample has 200,000 to 250,000 distinct CDR3 sequences, 17% seen once; the top ten hold 50%. This entry belongs to a study of T cells in Graves' hyperthyroidism and ophthalmopathy. The CDR3 sequence is 13 residues long. Germline lookup yields CDR1 SGHTA and CDR2 FQGTGA. V lost 2 bases to trimming and J lost 11 bases; unmatched junction nucleotides: 6. Newly diagnosed hyperthyroidism, duration under 2 months, in patients aged 18 to 65. In making diagnoses, clinical symptoms, serum thyroxine and TRAb, thyroid ultrasound and orbital computed tomography were all used. Study results and caveats: Most thyroid clonotypes that were expanded above 0.001 also turned up in blood. Ophthalmopathy, which appeared later, was predicted by the model a median 6.5 months before onset.

This sequence originates from a middle-aged man with Graves' hyperthyroidism. Sequencing was done on a sample of blood. This chain joins TRBV7-3 and TRBJ1-2; 9 nucleotides align to TRBD1. Here the CDR3 DNA reads TGTGCCAGCAGCTTAGTAGTTGACAGGGGGTACACCTTC. This encodes CASSLVVDRGYTF.